This TCR beta chain was observed in a study of T cells in Graves' hyperthyroidism and ophthalmopathy. Whole-study results and caveats: The model predicted ophthalmopathy a median roughly 6.3 months before onset.

Uncontrolled infection, other autoimmune disease, pregnancy or lactation excluded patients. Diagnosis relied on clinical symptoms, serum thyroxine and TRAb, thyroid ultrasound and orbital computed tomography. First hyperthyroidism diagnosis is when the blood sample was obtained, before any ophthalmopathy symptoms. The V gene's germline CDR1 is MDHEN and CDR2 SYDVKM. CDR3 length: 13 amino acids. The V and J ends lost 5 bases and 7 bases respectively, with 14 bases between them. RNA transcripts provided the source from which TCR beta CDR3 regions were amplified. HTBI primers were the set used in a first-round RT-PCR of the TCR CDR3. Each CDR3 protein is one row after TCRdb ran MiXCR on the multiplex PCR reads. The top ten clones hold more than 30% of a sample with 350,000 or so distinct CDR3 sequences, about 18% of them seen once. This clonotype turned up a few times. The antigen remains undetermined.

What was sequenced was blood. The rearrangement uses TRBV28 and TRBJ1-1; D unclear. The receptor was isolated from a woman in her 30s with Graves' hyperthyroidism that later progressed to Graves' ophthalmopathy. CDR3 in amino acids: CASSPRNSGEAFF. The CDR3, as DNA: TGTGCCAGCAGTCCTCGGAATTCCGGTGAAGCTTTCTTT.